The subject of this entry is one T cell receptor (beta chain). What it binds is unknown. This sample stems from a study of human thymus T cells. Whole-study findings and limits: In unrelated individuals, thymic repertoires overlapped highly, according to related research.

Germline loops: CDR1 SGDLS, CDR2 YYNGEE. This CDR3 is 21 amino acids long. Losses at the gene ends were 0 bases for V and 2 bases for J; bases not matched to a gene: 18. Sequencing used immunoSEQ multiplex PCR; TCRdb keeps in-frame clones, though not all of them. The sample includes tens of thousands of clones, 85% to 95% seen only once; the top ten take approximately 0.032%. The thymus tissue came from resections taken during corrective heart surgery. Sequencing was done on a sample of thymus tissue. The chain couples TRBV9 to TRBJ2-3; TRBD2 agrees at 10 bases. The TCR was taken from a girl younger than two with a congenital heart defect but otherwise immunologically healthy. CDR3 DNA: TGTGCCAGCAGCGTAGTCGACCACTTAGCGGGAGGACCACTAACCACAGATACGCAGTATTTT. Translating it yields CASSVVDHLAGGPLTTDTQYF.